A selection of T cell receptor beta chains follows, all from one sample in a study of shared clonotypes between healthy human individuals. Profiled with immunoSEQ multiplex PCR; TCRdb holds only in-frame clones, not every one. The table lists about 680,000 clones, about 90% of them singletons. Sequenced: naive CD8+ T cells sorted from blood. The receptors were sampled from a man aged 25-45 years in good health. CDR3s include the opening cysteine and the closing phenylalanine or tryptophan. D genes are given only for firm matches. For some rows the clone size is stated as once, few or many, or as a class when expanded; others skip it.

v_call	j_call	clone_size	d_call	cdr3_aa	cdr3_nt
TRBV7-9	TRBJ2-1	once	TRBD1	CASSDGQGPYNEQFF	TGTGCCAGCAGCGACGGACAGGGCCCCTACAATGAGCAGTTCTTC
TRBV11-3	TRBJ2-1	NA	NA	CASSLVGETNEQFF	TGTGCCAGCAGCTTAGTAGGCGAGACCAATGAGCAGTTCTTC
TRBV19	TRBJ2-1	NA	TRBD1	CASSMTGGSYNEQFF	TGTGCCAGTAGTATGACAGGGGGGTCCTACAATGAGCAGTTCTTC
TRBV14	TRBJ2-7	NA	NA	CASSQPRDGEPEQYF	TGTGCCAGCAGCCAACCCCGGGACGGCGAGCCTGAGCAGTACTTC
TRBV30	TRBJ2-1	NA	NA	CAWSVQGEQFF	TGTGCCTGGAGTGTACAAGGGGAGCAGTTCTTC
TRBV27	TRBJ2-5	NA	TRBD2	CASSLSFSVGLAGGWETQYF	TGTGCCAGCAGTTTAAGTTTTTCGGTGGGACTAGCGGGAGGGTGGGAGACCCAGTACTTC
TRBV28	TRBJ2-1	NA	TRBD2	CASSVSGMITYNEQFF	TGTGCCAGCAGTGTTAGCGGGATGATAACCTACAATGAGCAGTTCTTC
TRBV6-5	TRBJ2-1	NA	NA	CASSYSGRTNEQFF	TGTGCCAGCAGTTACTCTGGACGCACCAATGAGCAGTTCTTC
TRBV7-9	TRBJ2-1	NA	TRBD1	CASSGWTGTDSRVRNEQFF	TGTGCCAGCAGCGGCTGGACAGGGACGGACTCGCGGGTAAGAAATGAGCAGTTCTTC
TRBV6-5	TRBJ1-2	NA	NA	CASSPLPGDYGYTF	TGTGCCAGCAGTCCCCTCCCAGGGGACTATGGCTACACCTTC
TRBV9	TRBJ2-1	once	TRBD2	CASSPRTSGRSSSYNEQFF	TGTGCCAGCAGCCCCCGGACTAGCGGGAGGTCCAGCTCCTACAATGAGCAGTTCTTC
TRBV6-1	TRBJ2-3	NA	TRBD1	CASPYRTGNLDTQYF	TGTGCCAGCCCCTATAGGACAGGGAACTTAGATACGCAGTATTTT
TRBV19	TRBJ2-2	NA	NA	CATRLGANTGELFF	TGTGCCACCCGTTTGGGGGCTAACACCGGGGAGCTGTTTTTT
TRBV27	TRBJ2-1	NA	TRBD2	CASRSTSGGTYNEQFF	TGTGCCAGCAGATCCACTAGCGGGGGCACCTACAATGAGCAGTTCTTC
TRBV5-1	TRBJ2-3	NA	NA	CASSLEVGHSTDTQYF	TGCGCCAGCAGCTTGGAGGTTGGGCACTCCACAGATACGCAGTATTTT
TRBV19	TRBJ2-3	NA	TRBD2	CASKGLAGGTDTQYF	TGTGCCAGTAAAGGGCTAGCGGGGGGCACAGATACGCAGTATTTT
TRBV5-4	TRBJ1-1	few	NA	CASSIGVGDTEAFF	TGTGCCAGCAGCATAGGTGTGGGGGACACTGAAGCTTTCTTT
TRBV13	TRBJ2-4	NA	NA	CASSSSGEAKNIQYF	TGTGCCAGCAGCTCATCAGGGGAAGCCAAAAACATTCAGTACTTC
TRBV9	TRBJ2-7	NA	NA	CATNSGTTLEF	TGTGCCACCAACTCAGGGACCACTCTTGAATTC
TRBV2	TRBJ1-1	once	NA	CASIGNTEAFF	TGTGCCAGCATAGGGAACACTGAAGCTTTCTTT
TRBV5-1	TRBJ2-5	once	NA	CASSADGIGAGETQYF	TGCGCCAGCAGCGCGGACGGAATCGGGGCGGGAGAGACCCAGTACTTC
TRBV18	TRBJ2-7	NA	TRBD2	CASLTTEGLEGNYEQYF	TGTGCCAGCTTAACCACGGAAGGACTAGAAGGGAACTACGAGCAGTACTTC
TRBV7-2	TRBJ1-1	NA	NA	CASSRYMNTEAFF	TGTGCCAGCAGTCGATACATGAACACTGAAGCTTTCTTT
TRBV6-6	TRBJ2-7	NA	TRBD2	CASSARKGREFYEQYF	TGTGCCAGCAGCGCGAGGAAGGGGCGGGAGTTCTACGAGCAGTACTTC
TRBV11-2	TRBJ1-4	NA	NA	CASRAAGELFF	TGTGCCAGCAGAGCCGCAGGAGAACTGTTTTTT
TRBV7-3	TRBJ2-3	NA	NA	CASSFGRVSTDTQYF	TGTGCCAGCAGCTTTGGCCGGGTCAGCACAGATACGCAGTATTTT
TRBV10-3	TRBJ2-7	NA	NA	CAIRPHPHASTGEQYF	TGTGCCATCAGGCCCCACCCACACGCTAGCACCGGCGAGCAGTACTTC
TRBV4-1	TRBJ2-3	NA	NA	CASSQTSSTSTDTQYF	TGCGCCAGCAGCCAAACTAGCAGTACGAGCACAGATACGCAGTATTTT
TRBV27	TRBJ2-3	NA	NA	CASSLLTSSTDTQYF	TGTGCCAGCAGTTTATTAACTAGCAGCACAGATACGCAGTATTTT
TRBV5-1	TRBJ2-3	NA	NA	CASSLAQGGLSTDTQYF	TGCGCCAGCAGCTTGGCCCAGGGCGGGTTGAGCACAGATACGCAGTATTTT
TRBV4-3	TRBJ2-3	NA	TRBD2	CASSRTSGLTDTQYF	TGCGCCAGCAGCCGGACTAGCGGCCTCACAGATACGCAGTATTTT
TRBV10-3	TRBJ1-5	once	TRBD1	CAASGFEGTGVGNQPQHF	TGTGCCGCATCGGGATTCGAGGGGACAGGGGTTGGAAATCAGCCCCAGCATTTT
TRBV6-6	TRBJ2-1	NA	TRBD2	CASSFLGREGREQFF	TGTGCCAGCAGTTTCCTCGGAAGGGAGGGCCGGGAGCAGTTCTTC
TRBV7-9	TRBJ2-7	NA	TRBD2	CASSPRTSGSLYEQYF	TGTGCCAGCAGCCCGAGGACTAGCGGGAGTTTGTACGAGCAGTACTTC
TRBV5-1	TRBJ2-3	NA	TRBD2	CASSWPQGPGTSGSFSPDTQYF	TGCGCCAGCAGCTGGCCCCAGGGCCCCGGGACTAGCGGGAGTTTTTCGCCAGATACGCAGTATTTT
TRBV28	TRBJ1-2	NA	TRBD1	CASSPPGDRLYGYTF	TGTGCCAGCAGTCCCCCTGGGGACAGGCTCTATGGCTACACCTTC
TRBV27	TRBJ2-7	NA	NA	CASSGGLTYEQYF	TGTGCCAGCAGCGGAGGGTTAACCTACGAGCAGTACTTC
TRBV2	TRBJ1-1	few	NA	CASSDRYAFF	TGTGCCAGCAGTGACAGGTACGCTTTCTTT
TRBV27	TRBJ1-5	NA	NA	CASSLQGNNQPQHF	TGTGCCAGCAGTTTACAGGGGAACAATCAGCCCCAGCATTTT
TRBV9	TRBJ1-2	NA	NA	CASSDRVYGYTF	TGTGCCAGCAGCGACAGGGTTTACGGCTACACCTTC
TRBV30	TRBJ2-2	NA	NA	CAWNSGPYTGELFF	TGTGCCTGGAATTCGGGTCCCTACACCGGGGAGCTGTTTTTT
TRBV11-2	TRBJ2-7	NA	NA	CASSSFDISPYEQYF	TGTGCCAGCAGCTCCTTTGACATTTCCCCCTACGAGCAGTACTTC
TRBV5-1	TRBJ2-1	NA	NA	CASSLGARLGGDYNEQFF	TGCGCCAGCAGCTTGGGGGCCCGACTAGGCGGGGACTACAATGAGCAGTTCTTC
TRBV28	TRBJ2-1	NA	TRBD2	CASSTSGRAEQFF	TGTGCCAGCAGTACCAGCGGGAGGGCTGAGCAGTTCTTC
TRBV5-8	TRBJ2-7	NA	NA	CASSFRRLRSYEQYF	TGTGCCAGCAGCTTCCGCAGACTACGCTCCTACGAGCAGTACTTC
TRBV7-9	TRBJ1-1	NA	TRBD1	CASSHVPGQGMNTEAFF	TGTGCCAGCAGCCACGTCCCGGGACAGGGTATGAACACTGAAGCTTTCTTT
TRBV2	TRBJ2-1	NA	TRBD2	CASSAPDPGTSVRNEQFF	TGTGCCAGCAGTGCACCTGATCCCGGGACTAGCGTTCGAAATGAGCAGTTCTTC
TRBV4-3	TRBJ1-1	few	NA	CASSQDIGDSTEAFF	TGCGCCAGCAGCCAAGATATCGGGGATAGCACTGAAGCTTTCTTT
TRBV6-1	TRBJ2-7	NA	NA	CASSEGGGREQYF	TGTGCCAGCAGTGAGGGTGGAGGTCGCGAGCAGTACTTC
TRBV5-4	TRBJ2-3	NA	NA	CASSPWDSTDTQYF	TGTGCCAGCAGCCCTTGGGACAGCACAGATACGCAGTATTTT
TRBV25-1	TRBJ2-7	NA	NA	CASSGVRTDPYEQYF	TGTGCCAGCAGCGGGGTTCGGACTGACCCCTACGAGCAGTACTTC
TRBV28	TRBJ2-7	NA	TRBD1	CASSSHRTGSYEQYF	TGTGCCAGCAGTTCCCACCGGACAGGGTCGTACGAGCAGTACTTC
TRBV13	TRBJ2-1	NA	NA	CASSPVLSSYNEQFF	TGTGCCAGCAGCCCGGTCTTAAGCTCCTACAATGAGCAGTTCTTC
TRBV5-4	TRBJ2-3	NA	NA	CASSLGTEFHDTDTQYF	TGTGCCAGCAGCTTGGGGACGGAATTTCACGACACAGATACGCAGTATTTT